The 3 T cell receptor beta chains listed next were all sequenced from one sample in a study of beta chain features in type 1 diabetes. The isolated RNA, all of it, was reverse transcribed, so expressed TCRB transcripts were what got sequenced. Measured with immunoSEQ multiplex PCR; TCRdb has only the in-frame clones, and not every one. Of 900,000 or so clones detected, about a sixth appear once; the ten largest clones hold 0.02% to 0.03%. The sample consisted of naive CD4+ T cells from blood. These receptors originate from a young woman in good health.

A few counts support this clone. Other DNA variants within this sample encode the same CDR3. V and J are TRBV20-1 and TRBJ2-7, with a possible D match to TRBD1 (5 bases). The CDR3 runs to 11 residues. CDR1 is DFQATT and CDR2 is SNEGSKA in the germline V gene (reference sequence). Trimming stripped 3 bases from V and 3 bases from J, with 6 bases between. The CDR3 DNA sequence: TGCAGTGCTAGTCAGGGCTACGAGCAGTACTTC. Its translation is CSASQGYEQYF.

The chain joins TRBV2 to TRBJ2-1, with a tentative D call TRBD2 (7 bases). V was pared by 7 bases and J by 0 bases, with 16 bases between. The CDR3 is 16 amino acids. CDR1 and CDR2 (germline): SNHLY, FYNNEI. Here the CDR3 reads CASTRAGQLSYNEQFF. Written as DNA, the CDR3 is TGTGCCAGCACGAGAGCGGGACAACTCTCCTACAATGAGCAGTTCTTC.

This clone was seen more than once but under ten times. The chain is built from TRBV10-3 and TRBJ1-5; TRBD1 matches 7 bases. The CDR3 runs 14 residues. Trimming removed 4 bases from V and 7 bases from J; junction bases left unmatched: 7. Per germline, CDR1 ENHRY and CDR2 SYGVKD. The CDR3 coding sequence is TGTGCCATCAGTGGGGAGGCAGGGGGACAGCCCCAGCATTTT. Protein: CAISGEAGGQPQHF.